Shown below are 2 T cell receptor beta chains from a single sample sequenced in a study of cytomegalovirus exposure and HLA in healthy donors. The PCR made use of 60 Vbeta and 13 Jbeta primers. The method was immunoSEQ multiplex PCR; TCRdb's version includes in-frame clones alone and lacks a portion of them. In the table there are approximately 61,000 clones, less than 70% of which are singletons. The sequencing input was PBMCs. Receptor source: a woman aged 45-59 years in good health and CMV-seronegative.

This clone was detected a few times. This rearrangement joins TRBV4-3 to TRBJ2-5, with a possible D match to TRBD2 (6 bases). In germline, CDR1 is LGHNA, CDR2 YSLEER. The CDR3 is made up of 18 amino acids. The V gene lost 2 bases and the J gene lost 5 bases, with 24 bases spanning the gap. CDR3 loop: CASSQSPYEEGRSETQYF. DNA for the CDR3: TGCGCCAGCAGCCAAAGCCCCTACGAGGAGGGACGTTCGGAGACCCAGTACTTC.

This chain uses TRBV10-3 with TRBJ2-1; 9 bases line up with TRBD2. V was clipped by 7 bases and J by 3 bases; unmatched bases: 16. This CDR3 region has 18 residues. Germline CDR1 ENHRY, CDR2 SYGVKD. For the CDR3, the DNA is TGTGCCATCACCGGGACTAGCAAAACCGGAGAATTCTACAATGAGCAGTTCTTC. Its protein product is CAITGTSKTGEFYNEQFF.